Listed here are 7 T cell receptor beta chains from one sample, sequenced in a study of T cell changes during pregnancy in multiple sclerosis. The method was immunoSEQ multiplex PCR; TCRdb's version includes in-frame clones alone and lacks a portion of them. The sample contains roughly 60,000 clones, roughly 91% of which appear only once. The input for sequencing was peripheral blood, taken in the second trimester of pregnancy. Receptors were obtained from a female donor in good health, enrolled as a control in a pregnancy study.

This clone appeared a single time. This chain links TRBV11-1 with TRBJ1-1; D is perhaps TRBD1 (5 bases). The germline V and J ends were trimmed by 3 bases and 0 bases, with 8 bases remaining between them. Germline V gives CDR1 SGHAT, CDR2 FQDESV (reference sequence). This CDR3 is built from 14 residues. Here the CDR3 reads CASSFSGMNTEAFF. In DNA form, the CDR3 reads TGTGCCAGCAGCTTTTCAGGGATGAACACTGAAGCTTTCTTT.

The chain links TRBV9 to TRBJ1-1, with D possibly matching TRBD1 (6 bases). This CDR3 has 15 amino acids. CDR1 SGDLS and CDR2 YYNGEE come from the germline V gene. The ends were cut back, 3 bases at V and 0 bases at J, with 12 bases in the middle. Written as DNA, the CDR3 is TGTGCCAGCAGCGAACTGGGACAATTGAACACTGAAGCTTTCTTT. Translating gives CASSELGQLNTEAFF.

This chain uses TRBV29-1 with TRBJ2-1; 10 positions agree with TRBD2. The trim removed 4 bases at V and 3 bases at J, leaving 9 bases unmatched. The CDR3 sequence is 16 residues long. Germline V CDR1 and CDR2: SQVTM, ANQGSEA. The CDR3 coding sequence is TGCAGCGTTGTCAGTCCCGGGACTAGCGTCTACAATGAGCAGTTCTTC. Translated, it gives CSVVSPGTSVYNEQFF.

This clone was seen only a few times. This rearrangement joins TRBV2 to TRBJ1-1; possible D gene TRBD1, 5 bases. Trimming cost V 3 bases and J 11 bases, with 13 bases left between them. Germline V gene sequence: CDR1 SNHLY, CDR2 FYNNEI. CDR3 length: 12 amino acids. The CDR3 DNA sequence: TGTGCCAGCAGTGAGGGGGGACTACAGGCTTTCTTT. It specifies CASSEGGLQAFF.

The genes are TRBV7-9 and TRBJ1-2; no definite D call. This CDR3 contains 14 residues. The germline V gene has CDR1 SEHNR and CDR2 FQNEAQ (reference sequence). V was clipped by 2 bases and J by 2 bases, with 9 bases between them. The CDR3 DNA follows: TGTGCCAGCAGCTTATTTGACGGGAACTATGGCTACACCTTC. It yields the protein CASSLFDGNYGYTF.

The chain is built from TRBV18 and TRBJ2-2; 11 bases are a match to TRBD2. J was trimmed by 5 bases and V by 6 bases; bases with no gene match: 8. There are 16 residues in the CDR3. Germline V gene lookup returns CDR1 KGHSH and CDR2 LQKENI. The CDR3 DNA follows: TGTGCCAGCTCCGAAATACTAGCGGGAGAGACCGGGGAGCTGTTTTTT. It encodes CASSEILAGETGELFF.

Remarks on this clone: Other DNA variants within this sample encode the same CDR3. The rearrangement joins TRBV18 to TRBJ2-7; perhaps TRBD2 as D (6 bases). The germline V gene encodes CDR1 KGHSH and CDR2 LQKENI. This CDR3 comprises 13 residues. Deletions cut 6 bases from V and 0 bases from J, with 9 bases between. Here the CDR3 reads CASSPAGSYEQYF. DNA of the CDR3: TGTGCCAGCTCCCCAGCGGGCTCCTACGAGCAGTACTTC.